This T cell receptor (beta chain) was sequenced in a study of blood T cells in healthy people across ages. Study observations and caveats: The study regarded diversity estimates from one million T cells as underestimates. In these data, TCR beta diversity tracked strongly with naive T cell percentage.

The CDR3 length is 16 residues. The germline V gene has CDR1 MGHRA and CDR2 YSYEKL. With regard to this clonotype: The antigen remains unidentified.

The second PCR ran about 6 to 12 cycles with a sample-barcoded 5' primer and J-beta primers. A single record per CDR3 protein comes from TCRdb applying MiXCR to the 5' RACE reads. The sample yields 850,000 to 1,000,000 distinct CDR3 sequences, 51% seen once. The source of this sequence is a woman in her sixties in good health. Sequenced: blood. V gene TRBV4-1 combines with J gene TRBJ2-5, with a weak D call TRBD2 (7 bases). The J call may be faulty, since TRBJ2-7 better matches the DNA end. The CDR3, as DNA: TGCGCCAGCAGCCTTCTGGGGGGGGGCGCAAAAGACGAGCAGTACTTC. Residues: CASSLLGGGAKDEQYF.